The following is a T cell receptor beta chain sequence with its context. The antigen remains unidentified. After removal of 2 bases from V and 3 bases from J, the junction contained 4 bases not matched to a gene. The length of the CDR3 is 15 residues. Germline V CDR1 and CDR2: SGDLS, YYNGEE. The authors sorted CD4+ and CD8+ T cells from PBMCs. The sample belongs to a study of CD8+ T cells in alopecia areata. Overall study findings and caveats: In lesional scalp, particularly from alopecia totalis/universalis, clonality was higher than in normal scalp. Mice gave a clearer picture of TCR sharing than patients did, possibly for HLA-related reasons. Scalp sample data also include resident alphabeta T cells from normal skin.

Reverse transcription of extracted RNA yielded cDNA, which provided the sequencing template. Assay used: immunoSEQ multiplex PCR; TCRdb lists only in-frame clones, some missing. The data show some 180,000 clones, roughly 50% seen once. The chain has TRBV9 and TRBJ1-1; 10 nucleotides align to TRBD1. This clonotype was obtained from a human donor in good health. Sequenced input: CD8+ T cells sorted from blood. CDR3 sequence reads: CASSVVGQGDTEAFF. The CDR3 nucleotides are TGTGCCAGCAGCGTCGTCGGACAGGGGGACACTGAAGCTTTCTTT.